This entry lists 10 T cell receptor beta chains sequenced from one sample in a study of CD8+CD57+ T cells in acquired aplastic anemia (dated by TCRdb to between 2018 and 2020). The reads were generated on an Illumina HiSeq 2000. Genomic DNA served as template for TCR beta VDJ combination and CDR3 sequence profiling. TCRdb reprocessed the public reads (quality trimming at Q25 with fastp, clone calling with MiXCR) and kept in-frame beta chains. A single entry per CDR3 protein holds the most common genes and DNA from its merged rows. The sample has under 250,000 distinct CDR3 sequences on record, roughly 35% of them singletons. Roughly 1.1% of the sample goes to the ten largest clones. The sequenced material came from sorted CD4+, CD8+, or CD8+CD57+ T cells (not recorded which) from PBMCs. All receptors come from a human donor in good health, serving as a control.

This clonotype showed up just once. A read error may produce the germline difference seen at one junction end. The V call is TRBV6-1, the J call TRBJ1-5; 7 nucleotides agree with TRBD1. Germline assignment: CDR1 MNHNS and CDR2 SASEGT. The CDR3 loop spans 14 amino acids. The DNA for the CDR3 is TGTGCCATCAGTGCCGACAGGGTTGGTCAGCCCCAGCATTTT. Translated, it gives CAISADRVGQPQHF.

The V and J genes are TRBV6-1 and TRBJ2-7; 11 bases match TRBD2. Germline CDR1 is MNHNS and CDR2 is SASEGT. Trimming at V came to 5 bases and at J to 2 bases, leaving 5 bases not matched to a gene. This CDR3 contains 15 residues. CDR3 amino acids: CASSSSGGFTYEQYF. The CDR3 DNA sequence: TGTGCCAGCAGTTCTAGCGGGGGGTTCACCTACGAGCAGTACTTC.

The rearrangement joins TRBV27 to TRBJ2-7; D ambiguous. The CDR3 has 12 residues. Germline V gene sequence: CDR1 MNHEY, CDR2 SMNVEV (reference sequence). Trimming shortened V by 6 bases and J by 2 bases, and 8 bases separated the two germline ends. The CDR3, as DNA: TGTGCCAGCAGCGGTCCCACCTACGAGCAGTACTTC. The encoded protein is CASSGPTYEQYF.

This clonotype came up once. The chain recombines TRBV2 with TRBJ2-4; the D gene is possibly TRBD2 (6 bases). The V gene lost 3 bases and the J gene lost 0 bases, with 9 bases spanning the gap. CDR1 and CDR2 (germline): SNHLY, FYNNEI. This CDR3 comprises 15 residues. CDR3 residues: CASSEEGRAKNIQYF. The DNA of the CDR3 is TGTGCCAGCAGTGAGGAGGGGAGAGCCAAAAACATTCAGTACTTC. Full variable domain (remainder filled in from reference TRBV2 and TRBJ2-4): EPEVTQTPSHQVTQMGQEVILRCVPISNHLYFYWYRQILGQKVEFLVSFYNNEISEKSEIFDDQFSVERPDGSNFTLKIRSTKLEDSAMYFCASSEEGRAKNIQYFGAGTRLSVL.

This clonotype was detected ten times or more. The rearrangement links TRBV20-1 to TRBJ2-7; 8 nucleotides line up with TRBD2. J gave up 7 bases and V 0 bases, and 8 bases lay outside the gene matches. Germline V lookup: CDR1 DFQATT, CDR2 SNEGSKA (reference sequence). CDR3 size: 14 residues. The CDR3 region has the DNA TGCAGTGCTAGAGATAGCGGGAAAGTCGGGGAGCAGTACTTC. As protein: CSARDSGKVGEQYF.

As to this clonotype: This may be a read error: a much more frequent sequence differs by one nucleotide. V gene TRBV9 combines with J gene TRBJ2-7; 11 bases are a match to TRBD2. Germline lookup yields CDR1 SGDLS and CDR2 YYNGEE. The CDR3 loop spans 15 amino acids. CDR3 region: CASSGGSGRAYEPYF. DNA for the CDR3: TGTGCCAGCAGCGGGGGTAGCGGGAGGGCCTACGAGCCGTACTTC. The variable domain in full, completed from reference TRBV9 and TRBJ2-7, reads DSGVTQTPKHLITATGQRVTLRCSPRSGDLSVYWYQQSLDQGLQFLIQYYNGEERAKGNILERFSAQQFPDLHSELNLSSLELGDSALYFCASSGGSGRAYEPYFGPGTRLTVT.

This clonotype was counted at least ten times. The genes are TRBV19 and TRBJ1-5; D is undetermined. CDR1 is LNHDA and CDR2 is SQIVND in the germline V gene (reference sequence). Trimming took 7 bases from V and 0 from J, leaving 10 bases between them. The CDR3 runs 14 residues. The CDR3 sequence is CASKRTYSNQPQHF. DNA for the CDR3: TGTGCCAGTAAGAGAACCTATAGCAATCAGCCCCAGCATTTT.

The table lists this clonotype with many counts. V gene TRBV2 combines with J gene TRBJ1-1; the match to TRBD1 covers 7 bases. The ends lost 7 bases at V and 0 bases at J; junction bases unmatched: 5. Germline V gene lookup returns CDR1 SNHLY and CDR2 FYNNEI. This CDR3 has 14 residues. The CDR3 bases are TGTGCCAGCACAGGACAGGCCATGAACACTGAAGCTTTCTTT. Amino acids: CASTGQAMNTEAFF.

This clonotype was observed many times. V and J are TRBV6-1 and TRBJ2-7; 7 bases map to TRBD1. CDR3 length: 13 residues. From germline, CDR1 is MNHNS and CDR2 SASEGT. V dropped 7 bases and J dropped 2; count of bases not matched to a gene: 5. CDR3 region: CASTDRAPYEQYF. The CDR3 DNA sequence: TGTGCCAGCACAGACAGGGCGCCCTACGAGCAGTACTTC.

This clonotype was seen ten or more times. This chain uses TRBV29-1 with TRBJ1-2; 8 bases map to TRBD1. The V segment lost 6 bases and the J segment 3 bases; nucleotides outside the gene matches: 9. CDR1 is SQVTM and CDR2 is ANQGSEA in the germline V gene. The CDR3 extends over 14 amino acids. This CDR3 is CSVGQGAFDYGYTF. As DNA, the CDR3 is TGCAGCGTGGGGCAGGGGGCTTTCGACTATGGCTACACCTTC.